The present TCR beta chain was sequenced within a study of cytomegalovirus exposure and HLA in healthy donors. General observations from the study: Most sequenced TCRs were rare (though some public TCRs occurred in many donors). The study designated roughly 150 TCR beta chains cytomegalovirus-associated.

This table comes from immunoSEQ multiplex PCR, and its TCRdb copy is limited to in-frame clones, with some not included. The data hold 70,000 or so clones, with about nine tenths observed a single time. The study drew the donors from its approximately 120-subject validation cohort, separate from the 666-subject first cohort. In the case of this clone: What it recognizes is unknown.

Sequenced: PBMCs. The sequence came from a man aged 18-30 years in good health and CMV-seronegative.

CDR3 in DNA: TGTGCCAGCAGTCGGGGGATAGGAGAGACCCAGTACTTC. Translation: CASSRGIGETQYF. The chain carries TRBV27 and TRBJ2-5; weak D call: TRBD2 (6 bases). The germline V gene encodes CDR1 MNHEY and CDR2 SMNVEV (reference sequence). This CDR3 is 13 amino acids long. The germline V and J ends were trimmed by 5 bases and 4 bases, with 11 bases remaining between them.